This T cell receptor (beta chain) was profiled in a study of blood T cell repertoires in COVID-19 (dated by TCRdb to the early 2020s). Some background on the complete study: Samples from collaborators originated in the United States, Italy and Spain and spanned both the acute and convalescent phases of COVID-19. The prospective study material was composed of cDNA or gDNA derived from T cells, B-cell-depleted T cells, or PBMCs. Deeply sampled blood TCRbeta repertoires from subjects exposed to, actively infected with, or recovered from COVID-19 were included in the dataset. A freely available public database, intended as a resource for researchers studying the immune response to SARS-CoV-2, is where the repertoires were released. The samples were drawn from the first 160 participants of the ongoing ImmuneRACE study and from under 1,500 subjects provided by 6 global collaborators. Nearly every sample came with metadata listing a de-identified subject ID, COVID-19 status, age in years and sex. Where HLA class I and class II types were available, the types were taken from metadata supplied by the sample provider, not from assay-based typing. Study-level results and caveats: Clinical and demographic metadata were provided uncurated, with the amount varying by source and participant.

In Seattle, one collaborating source enrolled patients while the infection was active and tracked those patients longitudinally over the course of disease. Each collaborating institution followed its own protocols to collect whole blood in K2EDTA tubes. Collaborator samples were shipped for TCRbeta analysis as frozen whole blood, isolated PBMCs, or DNA extracted from either sample type. Concerning this clone: Its antigen is still unknown. One base away there is no much larger clone; base qualities are not given.

The V and J ends are trimmed by 5 bases and 4 bases, leaving 12 bases between them. The germline V gene (reference sequence) specifies SEHNR as CDR1 and FQNEAQ as CDR2. Counted from cysteine to phenylalanine, this CDR3 has 14 amino acids. Of all the DNA, just the CDR3 is kept, 42 bases in frame from base 1. TCRbeta CDR3 regions were amplified from genomic DNA using the immunoSEQ Assay, a bias-controlled multiplex PCR. The study's own analysis went as follows. Within the assay, amplification of reference gene primers was used to estimate how many nucleated cells each sample contained. To quantify the absolute abundance of each unique TCRbeta CDR3 rearrangement, sequence reads were collapsed and filtered. For each sample, productive Simpson clonality was calculated as the square root of Simpson's diversity index across productive rearrangements. TCRdb took this table from immuneACCESS and kept in-frame rearrangements with V and J called. Such tables lack part of the clones; where checked against another copy, unresolved V genes explain under half of the gap, and the rest is unexplained. V and J calls and clone size are as listed in that table; D and trimming were resolved from the DNA. The sample table shows approximately 260,000 clones, and over 80% are seen once. About 10% of the sample comes from the top ten.

The receptor was derived from a woman aged 70-85 years with COVID-19, enrolled during active disease. The sample comprised peripheral blood. The rearrangement joined TRBV7-9 to TRBJ2-1; the D gene is unclear. The bases are TGTGCCAGCAGCGCAGGAACTTATTACAATGAGCAGTTCTTC. This is translated as CASSAGTYYNEQFF.